Listed below are T cell receptor beta chains from one sample, sequenced in a study of blood T cell repertoires in COVID-19. TCRdb's copy holds only in-frame clones and misses some; the assay was immunoSEQ multiplex PCR. There are 200,000 to 300,000 clones in the sample; around 88% occur only once, and more than 3.5% lies in the top ten. The sequencing input was PBMCs or T cells enriched from blood (not recorded which). The receptor set was obtained from a woman under 40 who had recovered from COVID-19. Both conserved end residues are part of each CDR3. The D gene is left open where the match is weak. Clone size is given for some rows only: seen once, a few or many times, or a class if the clone is expanded.

cdr3_length j_call clone_size v_call d_call cdr3_aa cdr3_nt
13 TRBJ1-2 NA TRBV5-1 NA CASSLEGDYGYTF TGCGCCAGCAGCTTGGAAGGGGACTATGGCTACACCTTC
15 TRBJ2-1 NA TRBV2 NA CASNTGQGGFDEQFF TGTGCCAGCAATACGGGGCAGGGGGGATTTGATGAGCAGTTCTTC
15 TRBJ1-5 NA TRBV28 TRBD1 CASSKQGGTRQPQHF TGTGCCAGCAGCAAACAGGGGGGAACGCGTCAGCCCCAGCATTTT
19 TRBJ2-7 once TRBV7-2 TRBD2 CASSLAFSQPRLAGDEQYF TGTGCCAGCAGCTTAGCCTTTAGTCAGCCCCGGCTAGCGGGAGACGAGCAGTACTTC
15 TRBJ2-1 NA TRBV7-9 TRBD1 CASSLGQGAYNEQFF TGTGCCAGCAGCCTGGGACAGGGAGCCTACAATGAGCAGTTCTTC
16 TRBJ1-1 NA TRBV21-1 NA CASSKGQGGRNTEAFF TGTGCCAGCAGCAAAGGGCAGGGGGGTAGGAACACTGAAGCTTTCTTT
11 TRBJ2-2 NA TRBV9 NA CASGNTGELFF TGTGCTAGTGGGAACACCGGGGAGCTGTTTTTT
14 TRBJ2-7 NA TRBV4-3 NA CASSPTRSSYEQYF TGCGCCAGCAGCCCAACCCGTAGCTCCTACGAGCAGTACTTC
16 TRBJ2-7 NA TRBV24-1 NA CATSEVDRSTSYEQYF TGTGCCACCAGTGAAGTCGACAGGAGTACCTCCTACGAGCAGTACTTC
15 TRBJ2-2 NA TRBV29-1 TRBD2 CSVEASGGNTGELFF TGCAGCGTTGAAGCTAGCGGAGGGAACACCGGGGAGCTGTTTTTT
15 TRBJ1-3 NA TRBV18 NA CASSRGDPSGNTIYF TGTGCCAGCTCACGGGGGGATCCCTCTGGAAACACCATATATTTT
15 TRBJ1-2 NA TRBV28 TRBD1 CASSSPVGTGEGYTF TGTGCCAGCAGTTCCCCCGTTGGGACAGGGGAAGGCTACACCTTC
14 TRBJ2-3 NA TRBV29-1 NA CSVCRDRAVDTQYF TGCAGCGTCTGCCGGGATCGGGCGGTAGATACGCAGTATTTT
16 TRBJ2-3 NA TRBV5-4 NA CASSLSGGPSTDTQYF TGTGCCAGCAGCTTGTCTGGCGGCCCTAGCACAGATACGCAGTATTTT
15 TRBJ1-1 NA TRBV27 TRBD1 CASRTTGDWNTEAFF TGTGCCAGCAGAACGACAGGGGATTGGAACACTGAAGCTTTCTTT
14 TRBJ2-1 NA TRBV6-4 TRBD2 CASSELAGEAEQFF TGTGCCAGCAGTGAACTAGCGGGAGAAGCTGAGCAGTTCTTC
15 TRBJ1-1 NA TRBV28 TRBD1 CASDSQGGDSTEAFF TGTGCCAGCGATTCCCAGGGGGGAGATAGCACTGAAGCTTTCTTT
13 TRBJ1-5 NA TRBV10-3 NA CASNRASNQPQHF TGTGCCAGCAACAGGGCTAGCAATCAGCCCCAGCATTTT
15 TRBJ1-3 NA TRBV3-1/TRBV3-2 NA CASSQDWSSGNTIYF TGTGCCAGCAGCCAAGACTGGAGCTCTGGAAACACCATATATTTT
15 TRBJ1-5 NA TRBV7-2 NA CASSSQVGSNQPQHF TGTGCCAGCAGCTCACAGGTGGGGAGCAATCAGCCCCAGCATTTT
14 TRBJ2-1 NA TRBV7-2 NA CASSLGGTYNEQFF TGTGCCAGCAGCTTAGGCGGGACCTACAATGAGCAGTTCTTC
15 TRBJ2-7 NA TRBV4-1 TRBD1 CASSRGRDRSYEQYF TGCGCCAGCAGTCGAGGCCGGGACAGGTCCTACGAGCAGTACTTC
14 TRBJ2-1 NA TRBV29-1 NA CSVGPGNTYNEQFF TGCAGCGTTGGCCCGGGGAACACCTACAATGAGCAGTTCTTC
15 TRBJ1-5 NA TRBV6-5 TRBD1 CASRTSGTGVQPQHF TGTGCCAGCAGGACTTCCGGGACAGGGGTTCAGCCCCAGCATTTT
16 TRBJ2-1 NA TRBV5-4 TRBD2 CASSSHPGLASFEQFF TGTGCCAGCAGCTCACATCCCGGACTAGCGAGCTTCGAGCAGTTCTTC
11 TRBJ2-7 NA TRBV20-1 TRBD2 CRVGRKYEQYF TGCAGGGTCGGGAGGAAATACGAGCAGTACTTC
16 TRBJ2-1 NA TRBV5-1 TRBD2 CASSAKLAGVYNEQFF TGCGCCAGCAGCGCCAAGTTAGCGGGGGTATACAATGAGCAGTTCTTC
16 TRBJ2-2 NA TRBV5-1 TRBD2 CASSLRTSGSTGELFF TGCGCCAGCAGCCTCCGGACTAGCGGGAGCACCGGGGAGCTGTTTTTT
15 TRBJ1-1 NA TRBV3-1/TRBV3-2 NA CASSPSGQINTEAFF TGTGCCAGCAGCCCCTCGGGACAAATAAACACTGAAGCTTTCTTT
13 TRBJ2-7 NA TRBV28 TRBD1 CATRVQGGNEQYF TGTGCCACCCGGGTACAGGGGGGTAACGAGCAGTACTTC
14 TRBJ2-1 NA TRBV6-5 NA CASRPDYRGNEQFF TGTGCCAGCCGCCCGGACTATCGAGGGAATGAGCAGTTCTTC
13 TRBJ1-2 NA TRBV28 NA CASSLRAGYGYTF TGTGCCAGCAGTTTGAGAGCGGGATACGGCTACACCTTC
16 TRBJ2-5 NA TRBV28 TRBD2 CASSPGLAGGLETQYF TGTGCCAGCAGTCCGGGACTAGCGGGAGGGCTGGAGACCCAGTACTTC
14 TRBJ1-2 NA TRBV5-5 NA CASSPLDREYGYTF TGTGCCAGCAGCCCTCTCGACAGAGAATATGGCTACACCTTC
18 TRBJ2-1 once TRBV11-3 TRBD2 CASSLDPNSGRSYNEQFF TGTGCCAGCAGCTTAGATCCTAATAGCGGGAGATCCTACAATGAGCAGTTCTTC
14 TRBJ1-1 NA TRBV7-9 NA CASSLTTGNTEAFF TGTGCCAGCAGCTTAACAACAGGGAACACTGAAGCTTTCTTT
13 TRBJ2-2 NA TRBV6-5 NA CASTPGNTGELFF TGTGCCAGCACCCCCGGGAACACCGGGGAGCTGTTTTTT
17 TRBJ2-1 NA TRBV29-1 TRBD2 CSVGGLWRSGGRNEQFF TGCAGCGTTGGGGGCCTATGGAGGTCGGGAGGGCGGAATGAGCAGTTCTTC
13 TRBJ1-2 few TRBV7-3 NA CASSLEPGVGYTF TGTGCCAGCAGCTTAGAGCCGGGGGTCGGCTACACCTTC
15 TRBJ1-4 NA TRBV6-5 TRBD1 CASSLSGTGDEKLFF TGTGCCAGCAGTCTTTCCGGGACAGGGGATGAAAAACTGTTTTTT
16 TRBJ2-1 NA TRBV24-1 TRBD2 CATSAPGLAGYNEQFF TGTGCCACCAGTGCCCCGGGACTAGCGGGATACAATGAGCAGTTCTTC
12 TRBJ2-7 NA TRBV6-5 NA CASGQFSYEQYF TGTGCCTCCGGACAGTTTAGCTACGAGCAGTACTTC
14 TRBJ2-7 few TRBV23-1 NA CAGTDKGKGKEQYF TGCGCCGGAACCGATAAGGGGAAGGGGAAGGAGCAGTACTTC
13 TRBJ1-2 NA TRBV19 TRBD1 CASTPTGGNGYTF TGTGCCAGTACTCCGACAGGGGGCAATGGCTACACCTTC
15 TRBJ1-3 NA TRBV28 NA CASSRTGFSGNTIYF TGTGCCAGCAGTCGTACAGGCTTCTCTGGAAACACCATATATTTT
13 TRBJ1-6 NA TRBV14 NA CASSKQINSPLHF TGTGCCAGCAGCAAACAGATTAATTCACCCCTCCACTTT
18 TRBJ1-4 NA TRBV15 NA CATSRDLPHRVRYEKLFF TGTGCCACCAGCAGAGACCTCCCCCACAGGGTGAGGTATGAAAAACTGTTTTTT
13 TRBJ2-3 NA TRBV19 NA CASSPGNTDTQYF TGTGCCAGTAGTCCGGGAAACACAGATACGCAGTATTTT
12 TRBJ2-7 NA TRBV7-8 TRBD2 CASGGRAYEQYF TGTGCCAGCGGCGGGAGGGCCTACGAGCAGTACTTC
15 TRBJ2-7 NA TRBV27 TRBD2 CASSLRLAGEGEQYF TGTGCCAGCAGTCTCCGACTAGCGGGAGAGGGAGAGCAGTACTTC
17 TRBJ2-3 NA TRBV5-1 TRBD2 CASSSILAGSSTDTQYF TGCGCCAGCAGCTCAATTTTAGCGGGATCTAGCACAGATACGCAGTATTTT
14 TRBJ2-1 once TRBV6-5 TRBD1 CASSYQGVHNEQFF TGTGCCAGCAGTTACCAGGGGGTCCACAATGAGCAGTTCTTC
14 TRBJ1-1 NA TRBV27 NA CASSPNGPNTEAFF TGTGCCAGCAGCCCTAACGGTCCGAACACTGAAGCTTTCTTT
16 TRBJ2-1 NA TRBV2 TRBD2 CASSPLLAGGGDKQFF TGTGCCAGCAGTCCTCTTCTAGCGGGAGGGGGGGATAAGCAGTTCTTC
19 TRBJ1-6 NA TRBV9 NA CASRTLSRVGSSYNSPLHF TGTGCCAGCAGAACTCTCTCACGGGTGGGGAGCTCCTATAATTCACCCCTCCACTTT
15 TRBJ1-1 once TRBV18 NA CASSRGVGSGTEAFF TGTGCCAGCTCACGCGGGGTGGGGTCTGGCACTGAAGCTTTCTTT
17 TRBJ2-5 NA TRBV7-7 TRBD1 CASSLLSGLGQGATQYF TGTGCTAGCAGCTTATTAAGCGGGTTGGGACAGGGGGCGACCCAGTACTTC
16 TRBJ1-1 NA TRBV7-9 TRBD1 CASSSGRDRADTEAFF TGTGCCAGCAGCTCAGGACGGGACAGGGCGGACACTGAAGCTTTCTTT
15 TRBJ1-1 once TRBV6-2/TRBV6-3 NA CASSGHGRSNTEAFF TGTGCCAGCAGTGGACATGGACGGTCCAACACTGAAGCTTTCTTT